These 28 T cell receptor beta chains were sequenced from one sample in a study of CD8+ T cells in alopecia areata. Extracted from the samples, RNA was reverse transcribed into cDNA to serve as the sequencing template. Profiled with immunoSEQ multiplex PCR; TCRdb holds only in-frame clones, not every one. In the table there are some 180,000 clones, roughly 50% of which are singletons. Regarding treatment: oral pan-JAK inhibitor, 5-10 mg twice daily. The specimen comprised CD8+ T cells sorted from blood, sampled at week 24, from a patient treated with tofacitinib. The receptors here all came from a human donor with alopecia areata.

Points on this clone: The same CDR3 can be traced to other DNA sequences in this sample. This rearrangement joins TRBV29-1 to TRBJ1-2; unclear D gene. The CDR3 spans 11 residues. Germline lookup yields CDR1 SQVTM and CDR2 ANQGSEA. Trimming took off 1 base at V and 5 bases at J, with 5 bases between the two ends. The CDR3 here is CSVEGEYGYTF. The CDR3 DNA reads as TGCAGCGTTGAAGGGGAATATGGCTACACCTTC.

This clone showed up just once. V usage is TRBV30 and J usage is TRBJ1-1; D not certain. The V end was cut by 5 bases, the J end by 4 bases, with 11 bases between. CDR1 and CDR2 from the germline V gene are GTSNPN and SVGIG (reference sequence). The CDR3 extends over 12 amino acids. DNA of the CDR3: TGTGCCTGGTCGCCCGCAAGCACTGAAGCTTTCTTT. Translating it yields CAWSPASTEAFF. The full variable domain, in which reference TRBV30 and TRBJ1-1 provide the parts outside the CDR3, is SQTIHQWPATLVQPVGSPLSLECTVEGTSNPNLYWYRQAAGRGLQLLFYSVGIGQISSEVPQNLSASRPQDRQFILSSKKLLLSDSGFYLCAWSPASTEAFFGQGTRLTVV.

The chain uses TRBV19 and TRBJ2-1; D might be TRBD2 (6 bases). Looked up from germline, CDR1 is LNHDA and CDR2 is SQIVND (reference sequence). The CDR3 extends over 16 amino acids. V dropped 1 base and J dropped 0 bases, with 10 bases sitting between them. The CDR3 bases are TGTGCCAGTAGTATAGCTGGGGGGAACTCCTACAATGAGCAGTTCTTC. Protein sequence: CASSIAGGNSYNEQFF.

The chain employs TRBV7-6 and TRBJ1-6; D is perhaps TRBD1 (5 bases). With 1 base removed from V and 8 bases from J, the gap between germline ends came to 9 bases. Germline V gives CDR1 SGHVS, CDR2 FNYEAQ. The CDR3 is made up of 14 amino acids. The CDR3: CASSLVQEDSPLHF. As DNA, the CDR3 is TGTGCCAGCAGCTTAGTACAGGAGGATTCACCCCTCCACTTT. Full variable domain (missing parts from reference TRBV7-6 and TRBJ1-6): GAGVSQSPRYKVTKRGQDVALRCDPISGHVSLYWYRQALGQGPEFLTYFNYEAQQDKSGLPNDRFSAERPEGSISTLTIQRTEQRDSAMYRCASSLVQEDSPLHFGNGTRLTVT.

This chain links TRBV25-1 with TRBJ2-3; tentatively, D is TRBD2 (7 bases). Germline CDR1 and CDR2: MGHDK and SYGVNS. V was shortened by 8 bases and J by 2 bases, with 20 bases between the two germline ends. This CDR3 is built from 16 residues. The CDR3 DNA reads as TGTGCCAGCGGAGACACTAGGGGGAGGGACACAGATACGCAGTATTTT. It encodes CASGDTRGRDTDTQYF.

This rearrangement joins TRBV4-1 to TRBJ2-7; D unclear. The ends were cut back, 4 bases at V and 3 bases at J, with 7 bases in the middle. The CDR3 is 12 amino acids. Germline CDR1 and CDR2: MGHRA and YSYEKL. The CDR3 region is CASSLDGYEQYF. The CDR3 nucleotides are TGCGCCAGCAGCCTCGACGGCTACGAGCAGTACTTC.

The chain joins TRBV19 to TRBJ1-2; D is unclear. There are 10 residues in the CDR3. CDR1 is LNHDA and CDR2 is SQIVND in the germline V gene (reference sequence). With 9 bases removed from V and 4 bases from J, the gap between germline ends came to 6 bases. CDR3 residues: CASYSYGYTF. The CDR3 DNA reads TGTGCCAGCTACAGCTATGGCTACACCTTC. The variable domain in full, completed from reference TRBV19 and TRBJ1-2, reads DGGITQSPKYLFRKEGQNVTLSCEQNLNHDAMYWYRQDPGQGLRLIYYSQIVNDFQKGDIAEGYSVSREKKESFPLTVTSAQKNPTAFYLCASYSYGYTFGSGTRLTVV.

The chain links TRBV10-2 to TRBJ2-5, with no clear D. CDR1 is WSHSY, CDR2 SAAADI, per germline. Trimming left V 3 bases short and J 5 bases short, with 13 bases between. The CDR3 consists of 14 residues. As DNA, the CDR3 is TGCGCCAGCAGTGATATTCCCATGGGGGAGACCCAGTACTTC. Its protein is CASSDIPMGETQYF.

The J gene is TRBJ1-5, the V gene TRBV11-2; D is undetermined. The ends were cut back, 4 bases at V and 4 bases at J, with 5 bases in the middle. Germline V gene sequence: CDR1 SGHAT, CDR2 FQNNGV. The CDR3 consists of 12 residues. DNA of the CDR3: TGTGCCAGCAGCTCCGAGAATCAGCCCCAGCATTTT. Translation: CASSSENQPQHF.

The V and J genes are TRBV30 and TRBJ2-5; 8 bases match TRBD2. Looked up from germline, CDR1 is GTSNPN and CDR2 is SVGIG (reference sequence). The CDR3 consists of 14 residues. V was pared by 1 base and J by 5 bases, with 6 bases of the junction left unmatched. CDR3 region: CAWSGGAGVETQYF. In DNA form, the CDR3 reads TGTGCCTGGAGTGGAGGAGCGGGGGTGGAGACCCAGTACTTC.

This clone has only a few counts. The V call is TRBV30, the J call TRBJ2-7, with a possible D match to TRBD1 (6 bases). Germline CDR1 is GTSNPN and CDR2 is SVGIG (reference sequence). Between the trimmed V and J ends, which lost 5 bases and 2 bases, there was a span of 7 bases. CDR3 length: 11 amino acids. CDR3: CAWQGTYEQYF. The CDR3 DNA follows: TGTGCCTGGCAGGGGACCTACGAGCAGTACTTC.

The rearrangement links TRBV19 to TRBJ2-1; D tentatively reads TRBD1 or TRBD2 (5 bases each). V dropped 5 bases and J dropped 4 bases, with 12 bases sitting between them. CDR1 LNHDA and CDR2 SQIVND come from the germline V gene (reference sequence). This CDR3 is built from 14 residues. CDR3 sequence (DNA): TGTGCCAGTAGTGGTATCAGGGAGTACAATGAGCAGTTCTTC. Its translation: CASSGIREYNEQFF.

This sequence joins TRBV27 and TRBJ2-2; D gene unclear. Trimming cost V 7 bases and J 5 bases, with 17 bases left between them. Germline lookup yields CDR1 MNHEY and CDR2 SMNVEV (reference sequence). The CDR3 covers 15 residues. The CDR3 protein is CASKGGIYLTGELFF. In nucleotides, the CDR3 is TGTGCCAGCAAGGGCGGAATTTATTTAACCGGGGAGCTGTTTTTT.

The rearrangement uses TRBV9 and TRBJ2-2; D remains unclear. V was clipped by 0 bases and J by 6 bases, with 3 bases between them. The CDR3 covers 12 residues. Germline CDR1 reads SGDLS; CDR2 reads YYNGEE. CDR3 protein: CASSVVPGELFF. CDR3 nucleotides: TGTGCCAGCAGCGTAGTTCCCGGGGAGCTGTTTTTT.

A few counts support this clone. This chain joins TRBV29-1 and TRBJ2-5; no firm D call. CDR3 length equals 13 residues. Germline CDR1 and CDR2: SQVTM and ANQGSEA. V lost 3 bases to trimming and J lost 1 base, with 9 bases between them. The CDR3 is CSVEWAGQETQYF. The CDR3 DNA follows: TGCAGCGTTGAGTGGGCCGGCCAAGAGACCCAGTACTTC.

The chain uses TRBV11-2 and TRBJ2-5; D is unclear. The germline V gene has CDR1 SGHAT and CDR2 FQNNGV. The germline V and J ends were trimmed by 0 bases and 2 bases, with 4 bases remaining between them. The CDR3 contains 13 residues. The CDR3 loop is CASSLERQETQYF. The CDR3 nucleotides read TGTGCCAGCAGCTTAGAACGACAAGAGACCCAGTACTTC.

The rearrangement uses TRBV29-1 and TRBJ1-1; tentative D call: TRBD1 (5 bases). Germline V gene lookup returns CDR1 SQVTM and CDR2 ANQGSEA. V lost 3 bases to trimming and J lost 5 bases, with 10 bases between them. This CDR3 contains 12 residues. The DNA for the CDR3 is TGCAGCGTTGATGGTGGGGGGACTGAAGCTTTCTTT. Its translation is CSVDGGGTEAFF.

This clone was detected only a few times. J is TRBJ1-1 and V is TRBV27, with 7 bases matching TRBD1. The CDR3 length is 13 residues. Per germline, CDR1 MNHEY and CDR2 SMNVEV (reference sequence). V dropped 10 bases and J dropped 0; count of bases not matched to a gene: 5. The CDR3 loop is CATLDRLNTEAFF. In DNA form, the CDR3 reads TGTGCCACCCTGGACAGGCTGAACACTGAAGCTTTCTTT.

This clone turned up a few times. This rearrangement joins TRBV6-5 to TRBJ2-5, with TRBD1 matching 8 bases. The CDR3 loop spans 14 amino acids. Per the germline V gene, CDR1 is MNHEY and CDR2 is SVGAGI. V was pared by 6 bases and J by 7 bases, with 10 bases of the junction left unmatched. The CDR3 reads CASSPDRVGVTQYF. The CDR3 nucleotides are TGTGCCAGCAGCCCGGACAGGGTAGGGGTGACCCAGTACTTC.

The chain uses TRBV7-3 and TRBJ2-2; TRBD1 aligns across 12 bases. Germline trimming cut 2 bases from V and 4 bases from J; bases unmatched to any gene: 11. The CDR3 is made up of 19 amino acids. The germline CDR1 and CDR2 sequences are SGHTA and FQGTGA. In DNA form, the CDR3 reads TGTGCCAGCAGCTTACTGAGGAATCCGGGACAGGGGGCCACCGGGGAGCTGTTTTTT. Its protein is CASSLLRNPGQGATGELFF.

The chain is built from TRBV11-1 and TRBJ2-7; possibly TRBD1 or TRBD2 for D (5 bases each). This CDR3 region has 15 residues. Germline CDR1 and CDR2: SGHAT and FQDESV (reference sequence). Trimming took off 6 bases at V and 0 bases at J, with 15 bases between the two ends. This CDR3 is CASRLDGTYSYEQYF. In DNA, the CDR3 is TGTGCCAGCAGGCTAGATGGGACCTACTCCTACGAGCAGTACTTC.

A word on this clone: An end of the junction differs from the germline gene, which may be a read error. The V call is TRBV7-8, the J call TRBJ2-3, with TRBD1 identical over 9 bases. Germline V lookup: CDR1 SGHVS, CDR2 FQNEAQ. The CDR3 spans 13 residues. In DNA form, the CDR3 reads TGTGCCAGCAGCTTAGGGCCGGGACAGGGCCTTCTTTTT. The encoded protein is CASSLGPGQGLLF. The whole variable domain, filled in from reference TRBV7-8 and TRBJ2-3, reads GAGVSQSPRYKVAKRGQDVALRCDPISGHVSLFWYQQALGQGPEFLTYFQNEAQLDKSGLPSDRFFAERPEGSVSTLKIQRTQQEDSAVYLCASSLGPGQGLLFGPGTRLTVL.

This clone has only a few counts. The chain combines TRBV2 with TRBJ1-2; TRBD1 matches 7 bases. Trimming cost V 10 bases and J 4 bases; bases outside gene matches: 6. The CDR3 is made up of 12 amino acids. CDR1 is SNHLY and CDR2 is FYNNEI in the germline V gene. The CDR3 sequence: CATQGGRYGYTF. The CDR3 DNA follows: TGTGCCACCCAGGGGGGCCGCTATGGCTACACCTTC. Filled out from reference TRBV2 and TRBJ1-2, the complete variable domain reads EPEVTQTPSHQVTQMGQEVILRCVPISNHLYFYWYRQILGQKVEFLVSFYNNEISEKSEIFDDQFSVERPDGSNFTLKIRSTKLEDSAMYFCATQGGRYGYTFGSGTRLTVV.

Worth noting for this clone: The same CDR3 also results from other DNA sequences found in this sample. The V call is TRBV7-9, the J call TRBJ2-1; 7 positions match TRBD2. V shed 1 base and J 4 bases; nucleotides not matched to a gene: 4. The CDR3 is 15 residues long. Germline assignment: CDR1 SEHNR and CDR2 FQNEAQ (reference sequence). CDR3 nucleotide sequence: TGTGCCAGCAGCTTAGGTGCGGGGGTATACAATGAGCAGTTCTTC. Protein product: CASSLGAGVYNEQFF.

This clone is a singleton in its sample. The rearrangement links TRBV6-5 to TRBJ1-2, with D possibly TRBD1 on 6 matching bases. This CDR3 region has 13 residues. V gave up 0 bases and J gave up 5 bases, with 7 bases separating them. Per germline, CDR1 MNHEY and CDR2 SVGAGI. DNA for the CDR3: TGTGCCAGCAGTTACTCACAGGGTTATGGCTACACCTTC. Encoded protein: CASSYSQGYGYTF.

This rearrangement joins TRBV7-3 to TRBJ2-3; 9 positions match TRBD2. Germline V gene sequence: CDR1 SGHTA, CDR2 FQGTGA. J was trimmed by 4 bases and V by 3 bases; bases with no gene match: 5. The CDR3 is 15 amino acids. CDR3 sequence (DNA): TGTGCCAGCAGCTTCAGCGGGGGGACGTCAGATACGCAGTATTTT. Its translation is CASSFSGGTSDTQYF.

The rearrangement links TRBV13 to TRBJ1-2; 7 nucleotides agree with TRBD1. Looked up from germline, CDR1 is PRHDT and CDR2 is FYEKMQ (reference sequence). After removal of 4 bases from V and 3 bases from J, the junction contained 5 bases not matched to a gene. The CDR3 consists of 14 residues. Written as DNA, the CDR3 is TGTGCCAGCAGCTCGAGACAGGGACACTATGGCTACACCTTC. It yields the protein CASSSRQGHYGYTF.

CDR3 nucleotide sequence: TGTGCCAGCAGCATGTCAGGGGGACTAGCGGACGAGCAGTACTTC. It codes for CASSMSGGLADEQYF. J is TRBJ2-7 and V is TRBV9; TRBD2 aligns across 11 bases. The CDR3 runs to 15 residues. V lost 4 bases, J lost 5 bases, and 8 bases stayed unmatched. In germline, CDR1 is SGDLS, CDR2 YYNGEE.